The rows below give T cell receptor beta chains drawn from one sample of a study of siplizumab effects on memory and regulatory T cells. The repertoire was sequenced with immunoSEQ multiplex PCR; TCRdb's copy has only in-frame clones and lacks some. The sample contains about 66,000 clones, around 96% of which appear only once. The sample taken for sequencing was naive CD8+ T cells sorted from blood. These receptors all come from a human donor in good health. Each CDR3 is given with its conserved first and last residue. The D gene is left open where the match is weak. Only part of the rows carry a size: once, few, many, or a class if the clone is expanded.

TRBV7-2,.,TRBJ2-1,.,TGTGCCAGCAGCCCAGTCTCGGGGGCATCCTACAATGAGCAGTTCTTC,CASSPVSGASYNEQFF
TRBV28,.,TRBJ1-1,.,TGTGCCAGCAGTTTTAGGGGGTTGGGTACTGAAGCTTTCTTT,CASSFRGLGTEAFF
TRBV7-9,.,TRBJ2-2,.,TGTGCCAGCAGCTCCCTACAAATAACACTGACCACCGGGGAGCTGTTTTTT,CASSSLQITLTTGELFF
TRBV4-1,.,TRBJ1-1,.,TGCGCCAGCAGCCAAGAGTCAGGGGCTAACACTGAAGCTTTCTTT,CASSQESGANTEAFF
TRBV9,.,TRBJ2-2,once,TGTGCCAGCAGCGCCTATACTACCGGGGAGCTGTTTTTT,CASSAYTTGELFF
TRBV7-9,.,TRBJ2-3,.,TGTGCCAGCAGCTTGGCAGATACGCAGTATTTT,CASSLADTQYF
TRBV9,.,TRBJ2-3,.,TGTGCCAGCAGCACCTACACAGATACGCAGTATTTT,CASSTYTDTQYF
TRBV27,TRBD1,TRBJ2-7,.,TGTGCCAGCAGAAACCGACAGGGGGAGACCTACGAGCAGTACTTC,CASRNRQGETYEQYF
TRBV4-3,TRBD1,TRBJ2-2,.,TGCGCCAGCAGCCAAGATACAGGGGCCACCGGGGAGCTGTTTTTT,CASSQDTGATGELFF
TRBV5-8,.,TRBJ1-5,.,TGTGCCAGCACCATCGACGGGTGGATTCAGCCCCAGCATTTT,CASTIDGWIQPQHF
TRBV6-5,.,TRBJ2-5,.,TGTGCCAGCAGTTACGGAGGGGGTGGAGAGACCCAGTACTTC,CASSYGGGGETQYF